This T cell receptor (beta chain) was identified in a study of shared clonotypes between healthy human individuals. Study-wide results and caveats: Sharing across a handful of donors was seen in 4.5% to 5.5% of naive CD4 clonotypes.

Remarks on this clone: The antigen is not known.

Replicate PCRs run on sorted subsets employed 200 ng DNA, approximately 30,000 T cell genomes. Data came from immunoSEQ multiplex PCR; TCRdb stores just in-frame clones and leaves some out. This table has around 2,000,000 clones, 85% to 95% appearing once. This receptor was taken from a man younger than 35 in good health. Sequences were obtained from naive CD4+ T cells sorted from blood. Subset in this sample: CD45RA+ positively selected.

The CDR3 DNA is TGTGCCAGCAGCCAAGATAACGTCGAGGGGGGGAATGAAAAACTGTTTTTT. Amino acid sequence: CASSQDNVEGGNEKLFF. The chain uses TRBV4-2 and TRBJ1-4; D is possibly TRBD1 (6 bases). CDR3 size: 17 residues. V was shortened by 0 bases and J by 5 bases, with 16 bases between the two germline ends. From germline, CDR1 is LGHNA and CDR2 YNFKEQ.